This is a list of T cell receptor beta chains from one sample in a study of shared clonotypes between healthy human individuals. Only in-frame clones appear in the TCRdb table, and some are missing; sequencing was by immunoSEQ multiplex PCR. This sample carries approximately 500,000 clones, 75% to 85% of them seen once, and the ten largest clones take 10% to 15%. Sequenced material: PBMCs. These TCRs come from a woman aged 40-49 years in good health. Some clones in this sample may be carry-over from other donors' samples. Both conserved end residues are part of each CDR3. The order of the fields is J gene, V gene, clone size, D gene, CDR3 length, CDR3 protein, CDR3 DNA. D genes are given only for firm matches. Not all rows give a size; the values are once, few, many and, for expanded clones, a class.

>TRBJ2-2|TRBV10-3|few|NA|14
CAIGRLTNTGELFF
TGTGCCATCGGGAGGTTGACGAACACCGGGGAGCTGTTTTTT
>TRBJ1-1|TRBV19|NA|NA|14
CASSILGPGVEAFF
TGTGCCAGTAGTATCCTCGGACCTGGGGTAGAAGCTTTCTTT
>TRBJ1-4|TRBV11-2|once|TRBD1|15
CASSHRTGSKEKLFF
TGTGCCAGCAGCCATCGGACAGGGTCGAAGGAAAAACTGTTTTTT
>TRBJ1-1|TRBV6-6|many|NA|13
CASSYSISTEAFF
TGTGCCAGCAGTTACTCGATAAGCACTGAAGCTTTCTTT
>TRBJ2-1|TRBV29-1|NA|NA|12
CSVGGGANEQFF
TGCAGCGTTGGTGGGGGGGCGAATGAGCAGTTCTTC
>TRBJ2-7|TRBV5-4|NA|TRBD1|11
CATGTVYEQYF
TGTGCCACCGGGACAGTCTACGAGCAGTACTTC
>TRBJ2-2|TRBV5-1|NA|NA|16
CASSLATGVGTGELFF
TGCGCCAGCAGCTTGGCCACCGGGGTCGGCACCGGGGAGCTGTTTTTT
>TRBJ1-1|TRBV5-1|NA|NA|14
CASSLQGMNTEAFF
TGCGCCAGCAGCTTGCAGGGTATGAACACTGAAGCTTTCTTT
>TRBJ2-1|TRBV19|NA|NA|16
CASGRGPLPSYNEQFF
TGTGCCAGTGGCAGGGGTCCTCTGCCCTCCTACAATGAGCAGTTCTTC
>TRBJ2-1|TRBV10-3|NA|TRBD1|16
CAISEQLGQVYNEQFF
TGTGCCATCAGTGAACAGTTAGGACAGGTCTACAATGAGCAGTTCTTC
>TRBJ2-3|TRBV30|NA|NA|14
CACQGGIARDTQYF
TGTGCCTGCCAAGGCGGGATAGCAAGAGATACGCAGTATTTT
>TRBJ2-1|TRBV19|NA|TRBD2|16
CASSTPGLGSHNEQFF
TGTGCCAGTAGTACACCGGGACTAGGGTCCCACAATGAGCAGTTCTTC
>TRBJ1-1|TRBV6-7|NA|NA|16
CASREPPGHRILEAFF
TGTGCCAGCAGGGAACCCCCGGGACACAGGATATTGGAAGCTTTCTTT
>TRBJ2-3|TRBV11-2|NA|TRBD2|16
CASSLRLAGGPDTQYF
TGTGCCAGCAGCCTCCGACTAGCGGGAGGGCCGGATACGCAGTATTTT
>TRBJ2-1|TRBV5-1|NA|NA|13
CASSSGSYNEQFF
TGCGCCAGCAGCTCGGGCTCCTACAATGAGCAGTTCTTC
>TRBJ2-5|TRBV5-1|NA|TRBD2|16
CASSLELAGLQETQYF
TGCGCCAGCAGCTTGGAACTAGCGGGCCTACAAGAGACCCAGTACTTC
>TRBJ2-7|TRBV9|few|NA|13
CASSAGLSSEQYF
TGTGCCAGCAGCGCGGGACTTTCCTCCGAGCAGTACTTC
>TRBJ1-1|TRBV18|NA|NA|14
CASSPRTANTEAFF
TGTGCCAGCTCGCCTAGGACAGCGAACACTGAAGCTTTCTTT
>TRBJ2-1|TRBV5-1|NA|NA|15
CASSLGQSSYNEQFF
TGCGCCAGCAGCTTGGGGCAGAGCTCCTACAATGAGCAGTTCTTC
>TRBJ1-2|TRBV10-3|NA|NA|13
CAISDRFHYGYTF
TGTGCCATCAGTGACCGCTTTCACTATGGCTACACCTTC
>TRBJ2-6|TRBV19|few|NA|14
CASSDGTGANVLTF
TGTGCCAGCTCGGACGGGACCGGGGCCAACGTCCTGACTTTC
>TRBJ2-4|TRBV19|NA|NA|13
CASKDSQKNIQYF
TGTGCCAGTAAGGACAGTCAAAAAAACATTCAGTACTTC
>TRBJ1-1|TRBV6-6|NA|NA|15
CASSYAGHTYTEAFF
TGTGCCAGCAGTTACGCGGGACACACCTACACTGAAGCTTTCTTT
>TRBJ2-7|TRBV4-1|NA|TRBD2|16
CASSQERSGGSYEQYF
TGCGCCAGCAGCCAAGAAAGGAGCGGGGGAAGCTACGAGCAGTACTTC
>TRBJ2-7|TRBV27|NA|TRBD1|15
CASSPDWTGNYEQYF
TGTGCCAGCAGTCCCGACTGGACAGGGAACTACGAGCAGTACTTC
>TRBJ1-1|TRBV28|few|NA|15
CASSGYRERNTEAFF
TGTGCCAGCAGCGGATACAGGGAAAGAAACACTGAAGCTTTCTTT
>TRBJ2-7|TRBV4-1|once|TRBD2|16
CASSPGGGTSGYEQYF
TGCGCCAGCAGCCCAGGCGGCGGGACTAGCGGCTACGAGCAGTACTTC
>TRBJ2-1|TRBV6-1|NA|TRBD2|18
CASSEAPYGRSSYNEQFF
TGTGCCAGCAGTGAAGCGCCATACGGGAGGAGCTCCTACAATGAGCAGTTCTTC
>TRBJ2-3|TRBV6-1|NA|NA|14
CASSDPSGTDTQYF
TGTGCCAGCAGTGACCCTAGCGGCACAGATACGCAGTATTTT
>TRBJ2-1|TRBV7-3|once|NA|14
CASSPSGTDNEQFF
TGTGCCAGCAGCCCATCCGGGACGGACAATGAGCAGTTCTTC
>TRBJ2-7|TRBV6-1|NA|NA|18
CASSEGLSGGPYSYEQYF
TGTGCCAGCAGTGAAGGGTTGTCCGGGGGGCCCTACTCCTACGAGCAGTACTTC
>TRBJ2-1|TRBV29-1|NA|TRBD2|15
CSVEPRLAEYNEQFF
TGCAGCGTTGAACCCCGACTAGCGGAGTACAATGAGCAGTTCTTC
>TRBJ2-5|TRBV7-7|NA|TRBD1|13
CASSSGTEETQYF
TGTGCTAGCAGCTCCGGGACAGAAGAGACCCAGTACTTC
>TRBJ2-4|TRBV7-2|NA|NA|16
CASSSPRRLAKNIQYF
TGTGCCAGCAGCTCTCCTCGTAGACTAGCCAAAAACATTCAGTACTTC
>TRBJ2-5|TRBV30|NA|TRBD1|17
CAWSVRLGQGPQETQYF
TGTGCCTGGAGTGTAAGGCTCGGACAGGGCCCCCAAGAGACCCAGTACTTC
>TRBJ2-7|TRBV6-5|NA|TRBD1|15
CASSSRVTGGYEQYF
TGTGCCAGCAGTTCCAGGGTGACAGGGGGCTACGAGCAGTACTTC
>TRBJ2-2|TRBV28|NA|NA|13
CASLSRSTGELFF
TGTGCCAGCCTTTCTCGATCCACCGGGGAGCTGTTTTTT
>TRBJ2-7|TRBV28|NA|NA|14
CASSRIQGVGEQYF
TGTGCCAGCAGCAGAATCCAGGGAGTTGGCGAGCAGTACTTC
>TRBJ2-2|TRBV19|NA|NA|15
CATSTEGRESGELFF
TGTGCCACCTCTACAGAAGGCAGGGAATCGGGGGAGCTGTTTTTT
>TRBJ1-2|TRBV5-1|NA|NA|15
CASSLDTTSFYGYTF
TGCGCCAGCAGCTTGGATACAACCTCTTTCTATGGCTACACCTTC